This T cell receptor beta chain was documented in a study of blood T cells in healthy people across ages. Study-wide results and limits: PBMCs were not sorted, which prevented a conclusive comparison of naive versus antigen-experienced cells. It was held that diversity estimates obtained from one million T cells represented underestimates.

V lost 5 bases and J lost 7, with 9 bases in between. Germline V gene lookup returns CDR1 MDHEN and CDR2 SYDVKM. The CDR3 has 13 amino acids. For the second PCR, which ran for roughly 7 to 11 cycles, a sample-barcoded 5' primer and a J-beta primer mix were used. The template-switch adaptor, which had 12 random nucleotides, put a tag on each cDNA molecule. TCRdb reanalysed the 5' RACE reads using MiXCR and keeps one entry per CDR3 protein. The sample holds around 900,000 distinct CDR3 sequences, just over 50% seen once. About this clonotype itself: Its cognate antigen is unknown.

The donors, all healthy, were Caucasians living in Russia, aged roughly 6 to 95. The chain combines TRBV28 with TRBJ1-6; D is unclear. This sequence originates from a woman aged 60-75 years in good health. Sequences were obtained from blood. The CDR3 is CASSGRENSPLHF. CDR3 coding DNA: TGTGCCAGCAGTGGACGGGAAAATTCACCCCTCCACTTT.